The following is a TCR beta chain sequence with its context. Its antigen is unidentified. Germline V lookup: CDR1 SGHVS, CDR2 FQNEAQ. V dropped 6 bases and J dropped 0; count of bases not matched to a gene: 7. This CDR3 is built from 16 residues. The data are from a study of cytomegalovirus exposure and HLA in healthy donors. Findings and caveats of the study: The authors excluded some V segments, including TRBV6-2 and TRBV6-3, as indistinguishable.

PCR used 60 Vbeta primers and 13 Jbeta primers. Some clones are missing from TCRdb's copy, which holds only in-frame ones; the method was immunoSEQ multiplex PCR. In the table there are about 140,000 clones, 73% of which are singletons. The TCR was taken from a human donor in good health. V usage is TRBV7-8 and J usage is TRBJ2-1; 8 bases are a match to TRBD1. Specimen: PBMCs. CDR3 sequence: CASRAGQGSSYNEQFF. The CDR3 DNA sequence: TGTGCCAGCAGAGCCGGACAGGGATCCTCCTACAATGAGCAGTTCTTC.